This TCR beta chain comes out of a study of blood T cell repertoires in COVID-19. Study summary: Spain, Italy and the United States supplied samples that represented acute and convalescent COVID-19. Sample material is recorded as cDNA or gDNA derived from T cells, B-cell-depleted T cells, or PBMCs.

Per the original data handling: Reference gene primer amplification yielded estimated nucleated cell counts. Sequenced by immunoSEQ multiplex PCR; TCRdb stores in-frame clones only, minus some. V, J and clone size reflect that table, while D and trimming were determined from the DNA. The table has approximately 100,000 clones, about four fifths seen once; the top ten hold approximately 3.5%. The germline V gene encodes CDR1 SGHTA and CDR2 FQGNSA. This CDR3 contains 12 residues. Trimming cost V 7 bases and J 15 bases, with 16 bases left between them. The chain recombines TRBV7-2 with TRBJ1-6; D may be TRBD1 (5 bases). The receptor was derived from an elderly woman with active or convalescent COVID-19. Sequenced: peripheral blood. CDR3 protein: CASTFSQGILHF. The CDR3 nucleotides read TGTGCCAGCACCTTTAGTCAGGGAATCCTCCACTTT.